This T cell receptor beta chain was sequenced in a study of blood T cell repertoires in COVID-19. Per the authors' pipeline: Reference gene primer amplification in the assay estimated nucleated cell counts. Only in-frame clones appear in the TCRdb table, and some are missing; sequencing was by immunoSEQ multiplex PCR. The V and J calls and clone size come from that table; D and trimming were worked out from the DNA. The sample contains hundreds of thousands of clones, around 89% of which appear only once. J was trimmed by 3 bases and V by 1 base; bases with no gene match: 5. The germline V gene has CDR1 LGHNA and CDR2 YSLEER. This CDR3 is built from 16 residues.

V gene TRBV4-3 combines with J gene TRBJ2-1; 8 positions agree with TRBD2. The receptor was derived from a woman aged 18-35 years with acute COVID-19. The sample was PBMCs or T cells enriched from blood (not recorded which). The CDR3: CASSQGAGVVYNEQFF. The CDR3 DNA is TGCGCCAGCAGCCAAGGAGCGGGAGTGGTCTACAATGAGCAGTTCTTC.